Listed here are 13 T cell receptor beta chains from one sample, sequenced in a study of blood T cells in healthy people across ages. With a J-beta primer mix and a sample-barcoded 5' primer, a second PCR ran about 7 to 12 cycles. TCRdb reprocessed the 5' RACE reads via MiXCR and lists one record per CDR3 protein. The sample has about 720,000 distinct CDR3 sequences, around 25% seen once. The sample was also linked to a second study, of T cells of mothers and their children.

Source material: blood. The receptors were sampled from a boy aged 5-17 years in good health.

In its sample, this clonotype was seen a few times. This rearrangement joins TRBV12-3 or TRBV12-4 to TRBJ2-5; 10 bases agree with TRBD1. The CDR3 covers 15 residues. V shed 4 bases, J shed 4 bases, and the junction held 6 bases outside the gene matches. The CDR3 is CASSSPRDRGETQYF. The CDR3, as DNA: TGTGCCAGCAGTTCCCCACGGGACAGGGGAGAGACCCAGTACTTC.

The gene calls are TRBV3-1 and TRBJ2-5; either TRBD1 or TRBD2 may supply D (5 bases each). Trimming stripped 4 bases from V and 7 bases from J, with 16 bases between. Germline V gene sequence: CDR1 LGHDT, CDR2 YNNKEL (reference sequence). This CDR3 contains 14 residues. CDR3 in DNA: TGTGCCAGCAGCCTTCGGGGCCCCTGGGTGACCCAGTACTTC. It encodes CASSLRGPWVTQYF.

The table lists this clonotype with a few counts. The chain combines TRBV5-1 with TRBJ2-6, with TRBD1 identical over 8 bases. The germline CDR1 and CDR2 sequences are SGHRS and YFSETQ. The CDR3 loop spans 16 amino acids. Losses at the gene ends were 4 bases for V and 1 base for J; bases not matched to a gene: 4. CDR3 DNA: TGCGCCAGCAGCCCAGGGGGCGCTTCTGGGGCCAACGTCCTGACTTTC. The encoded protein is CASSPGGASGANVLTF. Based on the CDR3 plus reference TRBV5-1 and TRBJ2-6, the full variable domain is KAGVTQTPRYLIKTRGQQVTLSCSPISGHRSVSWYQQTPGQGLQFLFEYFSETQRNKGNFPGRFSGRQFSNSRSEMNVSTLELGDSALYLCASSPGGASGANVLTFGAGSRLTVL.

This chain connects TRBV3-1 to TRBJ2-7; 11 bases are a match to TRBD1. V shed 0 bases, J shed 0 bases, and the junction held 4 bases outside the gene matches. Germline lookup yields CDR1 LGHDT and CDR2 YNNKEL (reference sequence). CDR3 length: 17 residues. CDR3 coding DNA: TGTGCCAGCAGCCAAGACGGGACAGGGGGAGGCTCCTACGAGCAGTACTTC. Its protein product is CASSQDGTGGGSYEQYF.

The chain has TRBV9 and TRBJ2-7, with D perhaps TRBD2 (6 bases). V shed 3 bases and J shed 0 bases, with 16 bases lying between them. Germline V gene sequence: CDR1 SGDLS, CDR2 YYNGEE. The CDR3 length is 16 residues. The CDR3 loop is CASSAGWGTYSYEQYF. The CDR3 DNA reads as TGTGCCAGCAGCGCGGGGTGGGGGACTTACTCCTACGAGCAGTACTTC.

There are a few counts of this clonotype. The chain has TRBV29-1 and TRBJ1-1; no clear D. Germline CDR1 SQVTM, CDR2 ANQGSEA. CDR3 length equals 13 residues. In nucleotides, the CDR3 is TGCGGAGGCGTGAGCCCAATGAACACTGAAGCTTTCTTT. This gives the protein CGGVSPMNTEAFF.

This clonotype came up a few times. This chain's CDR3 is CATSDSDRGTYNEQFF. CDR3 sequence (DNA): TGTGCCACCAGTGATTCCGACAGGGGAACCTACAATGAGCAGTTCTTC. V is TRBV24-1 and J is TRBJ2-1, with 8 bases identical to TRBD1. The V segment lost 2 bases and the J segment 2 bases; nucleotides outside the gene matches: 4. This CDR3 spans 16 amino acids. Germline values: CDR1 KGHDR, CDR2 SFDVKD.

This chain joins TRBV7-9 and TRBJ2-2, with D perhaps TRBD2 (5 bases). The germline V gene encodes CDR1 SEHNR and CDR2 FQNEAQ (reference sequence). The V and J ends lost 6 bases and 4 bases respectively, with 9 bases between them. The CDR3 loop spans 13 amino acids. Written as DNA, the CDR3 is TGTGCCAGCAGGCGGGCATCCACCGGGGAGCTGTTTTTT. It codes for CASRRASTGELFF.

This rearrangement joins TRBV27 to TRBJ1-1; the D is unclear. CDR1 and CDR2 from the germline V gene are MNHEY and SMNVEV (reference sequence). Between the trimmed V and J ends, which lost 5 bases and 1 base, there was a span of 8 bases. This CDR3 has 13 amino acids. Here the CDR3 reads CASSMWQNTEAFF. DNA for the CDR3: TGTGCCAGCAGTATGTGGCAGAACACTGAAGCTTTCTTT.

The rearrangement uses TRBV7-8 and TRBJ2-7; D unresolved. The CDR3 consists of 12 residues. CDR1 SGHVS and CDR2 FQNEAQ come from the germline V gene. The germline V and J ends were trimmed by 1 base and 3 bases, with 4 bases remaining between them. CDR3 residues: CASSLELYEQYF. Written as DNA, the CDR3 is TGTGCCAGCAGCTTAGAGCTCTACGAGCAGTACTTC.

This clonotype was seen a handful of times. The CDR3 region is CSVEQAGGIWSKTQYF. The CDR3 DNA is TGCAGCGTTGAACAAGCGGGGGGGATCTGGTCGAAGACCCAGTACTTC. The V gene is TRBV29-1, the J gene TRBJ2-1; 10 bases are shared with TRBD2. The end of the DNA aligns better with TRBJ2-5, so the J call may be wrong. In germline, CDR1 is SQVTM, CDR2 ANQGSEA. The CDR3 has 16 residues.

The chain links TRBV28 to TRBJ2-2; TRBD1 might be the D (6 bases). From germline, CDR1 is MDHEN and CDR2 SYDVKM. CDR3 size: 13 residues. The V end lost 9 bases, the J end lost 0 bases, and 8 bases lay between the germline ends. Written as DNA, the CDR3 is TGTGCCAGTGGGACATCGAACACCGGGGAGCTGTTTTTT. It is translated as CASGTSNTGELFF.

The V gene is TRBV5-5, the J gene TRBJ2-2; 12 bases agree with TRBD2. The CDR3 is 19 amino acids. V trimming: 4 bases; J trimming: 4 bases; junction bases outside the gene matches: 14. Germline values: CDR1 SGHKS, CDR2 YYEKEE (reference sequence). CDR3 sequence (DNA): TGTGCCAGCAGCCCCCCGGGGCTAGCGGGAGGGTCGGGCACCGGGGAGCTGTTTTTT. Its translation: CASSPPGLAGGSGTGELFF.